Detailed here is one T cell receptor (beta chain). The CDR3 extends over 13 amino acids. V dropped 5 bases and J dropped 5 bases, with 13 bases sitting between them. Germline V gives CDR1 LNHDA, CDR2 SQIVND (reference sequence). This record belongs to a study of blood T cell repertoires in COVID-19. Study summary: The United States, Italy and Spain provided the acute and convalescent COVID-19 samples. Sample material is recorded as cDNA or gDNA derived from T cells, B-cell-depleted T cells, or PBMCs.

Seattle's enrolled individuals joined amid active infection and were then monitored longitudinally. In the study's own analysis: Using reference gene primer amplification, nucleated cell counts were estimated. Generated by immunoSEQ multiplex PCR, the TCRdb table keeps only in-frame clones and is missing some. V, J and clone size are taken as reported in that table, and D and trimming were inferred from the DNA itself. This sample carries 200,000 to 300,000 clones, roughly 79% of them seen once, and the ten largest clones take roughly 7.4%. This receptor was obtained from an elderly woman with COVID-19, enrolled during active disease. Material: peripheral blood. V gene TRBV19 combines with J gene TRBJ2-7; TRBD1 is a possible D gene (5 bases). CDR3 sequence reads: CASSRQGFHEQYF. CDR3 in DNA: TGTGCCAGTAGTCGCCAGGGTTTCCACGAGCAGTACTTC.